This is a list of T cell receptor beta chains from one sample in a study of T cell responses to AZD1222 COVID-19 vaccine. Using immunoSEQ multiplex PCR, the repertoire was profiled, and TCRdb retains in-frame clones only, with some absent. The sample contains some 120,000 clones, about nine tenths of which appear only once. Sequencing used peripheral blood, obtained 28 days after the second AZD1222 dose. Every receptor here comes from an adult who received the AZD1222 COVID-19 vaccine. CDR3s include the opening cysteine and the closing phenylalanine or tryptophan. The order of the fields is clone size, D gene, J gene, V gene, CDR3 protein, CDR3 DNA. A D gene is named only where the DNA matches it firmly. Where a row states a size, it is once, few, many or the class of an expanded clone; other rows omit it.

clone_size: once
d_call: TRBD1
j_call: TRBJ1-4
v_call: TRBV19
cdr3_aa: CASSEQGRDEKLFF
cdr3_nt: TGTGCCAGTAGTGAACAGGGGAGGGATGAAAAACTGTTTTTT

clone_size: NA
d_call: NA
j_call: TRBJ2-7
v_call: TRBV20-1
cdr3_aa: CSATLVYEQYF
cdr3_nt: TGCAGTGCTACTTTGGTCTACGAGCAGTACTTC

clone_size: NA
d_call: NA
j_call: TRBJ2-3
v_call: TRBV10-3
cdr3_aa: CAISDAGGASDTQYF
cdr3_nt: TGTGCCATCAGTGACGCAGGGGGGGCCTCAGATACGCAGTATTTT

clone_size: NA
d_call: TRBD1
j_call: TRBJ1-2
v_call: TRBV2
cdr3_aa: CASSWGQGSRYGYTF
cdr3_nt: TGTGCCAGCAGTTGGGGACAGGGGAGCCGATATGGCTACACCTTC

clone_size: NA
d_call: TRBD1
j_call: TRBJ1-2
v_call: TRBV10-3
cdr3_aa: CAITRDREGWGYTF
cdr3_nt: TGTGCCATCACTCGGGACAGGGAGGGCTGGGGCTACACCTTC

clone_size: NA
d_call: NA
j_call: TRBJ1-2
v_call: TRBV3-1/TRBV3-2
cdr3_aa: CASSQDRGGTYGYTF
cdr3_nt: TGTGCCAGCAGCCAAGATAGAGGCGGGACATATGGCTACACCTTC

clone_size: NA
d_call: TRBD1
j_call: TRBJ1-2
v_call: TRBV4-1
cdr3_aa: CASSQGAGGGLNYGYTF
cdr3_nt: TGCGCCAGCAGCCAAGGGGCAGGGGGCGGTTTAAACTATGGCTACACCTTC

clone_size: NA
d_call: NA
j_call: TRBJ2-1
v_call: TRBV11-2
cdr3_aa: CASSFERAGLGGEQFF
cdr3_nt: TGTGCCAGCAGCTTCGAAAGGGCGGGATTAGGGGGTGAGCAGTTCTTC

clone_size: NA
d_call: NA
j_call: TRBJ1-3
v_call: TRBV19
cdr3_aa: CASSRDNYSGNTIYF
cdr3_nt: TGTGCCAGTAGTAGGGACAACTACTCTGGAAACACCATATATTTT

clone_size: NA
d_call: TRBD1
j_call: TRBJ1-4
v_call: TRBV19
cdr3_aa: CASSDREGEKLFF
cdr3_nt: TGTGCCAGTTCCGACAGGGAGGGCGAAAAACTGTTTTTT

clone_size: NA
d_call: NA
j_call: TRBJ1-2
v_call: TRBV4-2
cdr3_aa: CASSPSGETNYGYTF
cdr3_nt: TGTGCCAGCAGCCCATCCGGCGAAACTAACTATGGCTACACCTTC

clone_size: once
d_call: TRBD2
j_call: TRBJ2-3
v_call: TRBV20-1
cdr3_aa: CSASEESSGRPSTDTQYF
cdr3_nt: TGCAGTGCTAGTGAGGAGTCTAGCGGGAGGCCAAGCACAGATACGCAGTATTTT

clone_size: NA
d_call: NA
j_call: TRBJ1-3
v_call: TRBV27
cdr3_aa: CASWGWSSGNTIYF
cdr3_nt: TGTGCCAGCTGGGGCTGGAGCTCTGGAAACACCATATATTTT

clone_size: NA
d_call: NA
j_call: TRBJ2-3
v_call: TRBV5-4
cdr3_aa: CASSRTGTATQYF
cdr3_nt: TGTGCCAGCAGCAGAACAGGGACTGCTACGCAGTATTTT

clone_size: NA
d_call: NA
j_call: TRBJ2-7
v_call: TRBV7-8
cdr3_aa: CASSLVAQGSFYEQYF
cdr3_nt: TGTGCCAGCAGCTTAGTGGCACAGGGAAGTTTTTACGAGCAGTACTTC

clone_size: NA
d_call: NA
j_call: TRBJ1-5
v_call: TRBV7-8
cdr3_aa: CASSLARNQPQHF
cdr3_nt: TGTGCCAGCAGCTTAGCCCGCAATCAGCCCCAGCATTTT

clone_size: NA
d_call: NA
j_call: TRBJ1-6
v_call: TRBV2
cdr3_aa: CASSGPGTQNSPLHF
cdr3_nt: TGTGCCAGCAGTGGACCCGGGACTCAAAATTCACCCCTCCACTTT

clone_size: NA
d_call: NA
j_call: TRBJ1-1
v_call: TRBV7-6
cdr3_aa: CASSTPGDTGWGTEAFF
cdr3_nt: TGTGCCAGCAGCACCCCGGGGGACACCGGCTGGGGCACTGAAGCTTTCTTT

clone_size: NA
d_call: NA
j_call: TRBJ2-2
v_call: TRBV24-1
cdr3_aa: CATSDYGQRLFF
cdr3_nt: TGTGCCACCAGTGATTACGGACAACGGCTGTTTTTT

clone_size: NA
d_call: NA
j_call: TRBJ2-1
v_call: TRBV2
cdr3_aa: CASSDRGFSLNEQFF
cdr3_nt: TGTGCCAGCAGTGACCGGGGATTCTCATTAAATGAGCAGTTCTTC

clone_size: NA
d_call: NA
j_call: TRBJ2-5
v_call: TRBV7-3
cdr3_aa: CASSLYAGEETQYF
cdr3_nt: TGTGCCAGCAGCTTATATGCGGGTGAAGAGACCCAGTACTTC

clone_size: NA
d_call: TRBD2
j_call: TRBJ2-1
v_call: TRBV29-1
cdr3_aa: CSASDSGSGYNEQFF
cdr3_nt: TGCAGCGCCTCTGATAGCGGGAGCGGCTACAATGAGCAGTTCTTC

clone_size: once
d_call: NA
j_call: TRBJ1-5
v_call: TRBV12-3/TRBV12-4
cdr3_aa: CASRDRTNQPQHF
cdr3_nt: TGTGCCAGCAGGGACAGAACGAATCAGCCCCAGCATTTT

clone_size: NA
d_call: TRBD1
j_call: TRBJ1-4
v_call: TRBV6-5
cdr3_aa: CASSYDREVEKLFF
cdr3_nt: TGTGCCAGCAGTTACGACAGGGAAGTTGAAAAACTGTTTTTT

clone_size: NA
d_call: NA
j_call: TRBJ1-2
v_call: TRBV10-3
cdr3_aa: CAISEGGLVHYGYTF
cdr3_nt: TGTGCCATCAGTGAAGGAGGGCTGGTACACTATGGCTACACCTTC

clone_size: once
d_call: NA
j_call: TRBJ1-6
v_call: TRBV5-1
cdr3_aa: CASSLEGTLNSPLHF
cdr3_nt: TGCGCCAGCAGCTTGGAAGGGACATTAAATTCACCCCTCCACTTT

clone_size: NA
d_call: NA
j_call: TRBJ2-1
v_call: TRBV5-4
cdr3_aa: CASSPRRDINEQFF
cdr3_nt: TGTGCCAGCAGCCCGAGGCGGGACATCAATGAGCAGTTCTTC

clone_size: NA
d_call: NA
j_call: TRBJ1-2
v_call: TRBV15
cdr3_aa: CATSPGPPNYGYTF
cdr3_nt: TGTGCCACCTCCCCAGGGCCGCCTAACTATGGCTACACCTTC

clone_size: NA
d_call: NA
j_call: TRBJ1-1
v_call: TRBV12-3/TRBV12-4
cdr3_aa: CASRRDIYTEAFF
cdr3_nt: TGTGCCAGCAGGCGGGACATTTACACTGAAGCTTTCTTT

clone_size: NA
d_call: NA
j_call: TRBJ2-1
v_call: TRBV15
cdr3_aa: CATSRDQADYNEQFF
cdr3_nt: TGTGCCACCAGCAGAGATCAGGCTGACTACAATGAGCAGTTCTTC

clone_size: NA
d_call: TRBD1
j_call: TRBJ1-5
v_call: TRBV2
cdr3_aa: CASSPTGGGANQPQHF
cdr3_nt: TGTGCCAGCAGTCCCACGGGAGGGGGCGCAAATCAGCCCCAGCATTTT

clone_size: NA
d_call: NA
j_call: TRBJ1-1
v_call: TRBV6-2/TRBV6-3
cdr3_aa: CASTPRGGGSEAFF
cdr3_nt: TGTGCCAGCACCCCCAGGGGAGGAGGGTCTGAAGCTTTCTTT

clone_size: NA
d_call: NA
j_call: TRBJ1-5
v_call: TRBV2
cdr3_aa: CASSEIDTAQHF
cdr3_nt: TGTGCCAGCAGTGAAATCGACACTGCCCAGCATTTT

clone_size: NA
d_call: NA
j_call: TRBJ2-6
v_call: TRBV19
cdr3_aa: CASSLGLGANVLTF
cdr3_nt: TGTGCCAGTAGTCTCGGGTTAGGGGCCAACGTCCTGACTTTC

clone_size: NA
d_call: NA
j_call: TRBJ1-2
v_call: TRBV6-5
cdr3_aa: CASSYGDSNYGYTF
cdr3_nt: TGTGCCAGCAGTTACGGCGACAGCAACTATGGCTACACCTTC

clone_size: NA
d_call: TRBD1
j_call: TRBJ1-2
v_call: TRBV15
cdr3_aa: CATSRVPWTGGKFGYTF
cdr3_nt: TGTGCCACCAGCAGGGTTCCCTGGACAGGGGGCAAGTTTGGCTACACCTTC

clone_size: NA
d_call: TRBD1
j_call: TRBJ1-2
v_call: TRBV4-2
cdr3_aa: CASSPRTGQNYGYTF
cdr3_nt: TGTGCCAGCAGCCCCCGGACGGGACAGAACTATGGCTACACCTTC

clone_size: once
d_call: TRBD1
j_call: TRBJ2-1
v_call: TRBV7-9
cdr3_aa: CASTAFRGQGPRFTYNEQFF
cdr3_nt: TGTGCCAGCACCGCCTTTCGTGGACAGGGACCCCGTTTTACCTACAATGAGCAGTTCTTC

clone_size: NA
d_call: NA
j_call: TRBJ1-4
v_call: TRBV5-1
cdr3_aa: CASRPQGDGEKLFF
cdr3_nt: TGCGCCAGCAGGCCACAGGGAGATGGTGAAAAACTGTTTTTT

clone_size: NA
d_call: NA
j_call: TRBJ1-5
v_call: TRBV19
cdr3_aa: CASSIGGVGGVQPQHF
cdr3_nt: TGTGCCAGTAGTATAGGGGGCGTCGGGGGTGTGCAGCCCCAGCATTTT

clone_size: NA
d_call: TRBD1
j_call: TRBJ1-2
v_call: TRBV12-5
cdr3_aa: CASGLGQGRVDYYGYTF
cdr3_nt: TGTGCTAGTGGTTTGGGACAGGGACGCGTTGATTACTATGGCTACACCTTC

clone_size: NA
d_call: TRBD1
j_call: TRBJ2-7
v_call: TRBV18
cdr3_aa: CASSPRTGSSYEQYF
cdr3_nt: TGTGCCAGCTCACCACGGACAGGCAGCTCCTACGAGCAGTACTTC

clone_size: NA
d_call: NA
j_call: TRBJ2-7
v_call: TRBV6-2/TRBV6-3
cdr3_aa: CASSYQKPIEQYF
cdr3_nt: TGTGCCAGCAGTTACCAGAAACCCATCGAGCAGTACTTC

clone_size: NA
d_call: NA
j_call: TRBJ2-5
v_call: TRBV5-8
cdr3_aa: CASSVEETQYF
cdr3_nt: TGTGCCAGCAGCGTAGAAGAGACCCAGTACTTC

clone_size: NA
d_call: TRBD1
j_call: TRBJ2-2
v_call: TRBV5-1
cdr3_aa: CASSFRTGATTGELFF
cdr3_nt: TGCGCCAGCAGCTTCCGGACAGGGGCAACCACCGGGGAGCTGTTTTTT

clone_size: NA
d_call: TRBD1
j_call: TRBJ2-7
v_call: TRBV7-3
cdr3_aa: CASSPTPGGTGFNEQYF
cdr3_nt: TGTGCCAGCAGCCCCACGCCCGGGGGGACAGGGTTCAACGAGCAGTACTTC

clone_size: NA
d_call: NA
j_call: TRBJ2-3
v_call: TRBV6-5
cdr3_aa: CASGKLTDTQYF
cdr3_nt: TGTGCCAGCGGGAAACTCACAGATACGCAGTATTTT

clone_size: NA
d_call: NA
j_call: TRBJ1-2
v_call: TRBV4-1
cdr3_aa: CASSLVGEDGYTF
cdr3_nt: TGCGCCAGCAGCCTGGTGGGCGAGGATGGCTACACCTTC

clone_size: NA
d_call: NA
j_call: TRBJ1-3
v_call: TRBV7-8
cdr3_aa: CASSSGDFGNTIYF
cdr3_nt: TGTGCCAGCAGCTCAGGGGATTTTGGAAACACCATATATTTT

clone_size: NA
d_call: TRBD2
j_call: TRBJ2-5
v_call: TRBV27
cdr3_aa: CASTGDGTSGLRETQYF
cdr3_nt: TGTGCCAGCACCGGAGATGGGACTAGCGGACTACGAGAGACCCAGTACTTC

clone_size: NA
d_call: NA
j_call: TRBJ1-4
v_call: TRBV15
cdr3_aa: CATSRENSGAQLFF
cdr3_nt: TGTGCCACCAGCAGAGAAAATAGCGGGGCCCAACTGTTTTTT

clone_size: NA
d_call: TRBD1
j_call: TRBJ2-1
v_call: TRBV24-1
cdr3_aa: CATSPSGGLNEQFF
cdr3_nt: TGTGCCACCAGCCCCTCAGGGGGCCTCAATGAGCAGTTCTTC

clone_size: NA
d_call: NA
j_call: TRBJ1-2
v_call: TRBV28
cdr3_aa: CASSLMAGYGYTF
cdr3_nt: TGTGCCAGCAGTTTAATGGCAGGGTATGGCTACACCTTC

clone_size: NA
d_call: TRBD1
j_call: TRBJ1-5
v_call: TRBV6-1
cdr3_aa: CASSGSAGGASQPQHF
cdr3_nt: TGTGCCAGCAGTGGCTCCGCAGGGGGGGCATCTCAGCCCCAGCATTTT

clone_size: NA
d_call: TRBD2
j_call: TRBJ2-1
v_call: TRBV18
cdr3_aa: CASSRRDGGRGNEQFF
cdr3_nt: TGTGCCAGCTCACGGCGCGATGGCGGGAGGGGCAATGAGCAGTTCTTC

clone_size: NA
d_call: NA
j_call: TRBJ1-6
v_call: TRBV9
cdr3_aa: CASSPWGSSYNSPLHF
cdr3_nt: TGTGCCAGCAGTCCCTGGGGGAGCTCCTATAATTCACCCCTCCACTTT

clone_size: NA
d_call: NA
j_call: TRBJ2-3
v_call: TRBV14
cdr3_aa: CASSGGDTQYF
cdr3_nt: TGTGCCAGCAGTGGGGGAGATACGCAGTATTTT

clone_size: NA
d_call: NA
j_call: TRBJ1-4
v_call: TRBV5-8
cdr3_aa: CASSPTVASRANEKLFF
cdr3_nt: TGTGCCAGCAGCCCGACCGTCGCCTCGAGGGCTAATGAAAAACTGTTTTTT